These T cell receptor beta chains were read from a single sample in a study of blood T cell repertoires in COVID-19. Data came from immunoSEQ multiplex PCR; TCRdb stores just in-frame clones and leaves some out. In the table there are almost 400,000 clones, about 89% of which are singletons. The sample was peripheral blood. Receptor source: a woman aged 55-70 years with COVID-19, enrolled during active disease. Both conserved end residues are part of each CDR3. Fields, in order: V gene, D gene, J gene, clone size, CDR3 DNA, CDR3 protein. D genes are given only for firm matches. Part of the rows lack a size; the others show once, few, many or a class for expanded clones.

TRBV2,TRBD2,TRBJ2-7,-,TGTGCCAGCAGGCCTACTAGCGGGGGCAGTGAGCAGTACTTC,CASRPTSGGSEQYF
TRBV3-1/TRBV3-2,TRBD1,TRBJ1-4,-,TGTGCCAGCAGCCAAGGGGCCTTCGGGACAGACAATGAAAAACTGTTTTTT,CASSQGAFGTDNEKLFF
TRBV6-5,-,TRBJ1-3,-,TGTGCCAGCAGCCGCAACAGCCCTGGAAGAAACACCATATATTTT,CASSRNSPGRNTIYF
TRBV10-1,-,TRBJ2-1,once,TGCGCCAGCAGACAGGACAGCTCCTACAATGAGCAGTTCTTC,CASRQDSSYNEQFF
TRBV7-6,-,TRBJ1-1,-,TGTGCCAGCAGTAACCAGAACTATGGTGAAGCTTTCTTT,CASSNQNYGEAFF
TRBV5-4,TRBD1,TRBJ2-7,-,TGTGCCAGCAGCTTGGACTCGGGACAGAACGAGCAGTACTTC,CASSLDSGQNEQYF
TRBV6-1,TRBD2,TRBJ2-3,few,TGTGCCAGCAGAGAACTAGCGGGGGGGCTGGGAGATACGCAGTATTTT,CASRELAGGLGDTQYF
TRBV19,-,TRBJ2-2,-,TGTGCCAGTAGTCGGTTGAACACCGGGGAGCTGTTTTTT,CASSRLNTGELFF
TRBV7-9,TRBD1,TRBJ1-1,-,TGTGCCGGCAGCCTCGGACAGGGGTGGGCTGAAGCTTTCTTT,CAGSLGQGWAEAFF
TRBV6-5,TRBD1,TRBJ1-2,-,TGTGCCAGCAGAGCCGGGACAGGGGTAGGCTACACCTTC,CASRAGTGVGYTF
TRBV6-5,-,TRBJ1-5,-,TGTGCCAGCAGTCGGACAGCCAATCAGCCCCAGCATTTT,CASSRTANQPQHF